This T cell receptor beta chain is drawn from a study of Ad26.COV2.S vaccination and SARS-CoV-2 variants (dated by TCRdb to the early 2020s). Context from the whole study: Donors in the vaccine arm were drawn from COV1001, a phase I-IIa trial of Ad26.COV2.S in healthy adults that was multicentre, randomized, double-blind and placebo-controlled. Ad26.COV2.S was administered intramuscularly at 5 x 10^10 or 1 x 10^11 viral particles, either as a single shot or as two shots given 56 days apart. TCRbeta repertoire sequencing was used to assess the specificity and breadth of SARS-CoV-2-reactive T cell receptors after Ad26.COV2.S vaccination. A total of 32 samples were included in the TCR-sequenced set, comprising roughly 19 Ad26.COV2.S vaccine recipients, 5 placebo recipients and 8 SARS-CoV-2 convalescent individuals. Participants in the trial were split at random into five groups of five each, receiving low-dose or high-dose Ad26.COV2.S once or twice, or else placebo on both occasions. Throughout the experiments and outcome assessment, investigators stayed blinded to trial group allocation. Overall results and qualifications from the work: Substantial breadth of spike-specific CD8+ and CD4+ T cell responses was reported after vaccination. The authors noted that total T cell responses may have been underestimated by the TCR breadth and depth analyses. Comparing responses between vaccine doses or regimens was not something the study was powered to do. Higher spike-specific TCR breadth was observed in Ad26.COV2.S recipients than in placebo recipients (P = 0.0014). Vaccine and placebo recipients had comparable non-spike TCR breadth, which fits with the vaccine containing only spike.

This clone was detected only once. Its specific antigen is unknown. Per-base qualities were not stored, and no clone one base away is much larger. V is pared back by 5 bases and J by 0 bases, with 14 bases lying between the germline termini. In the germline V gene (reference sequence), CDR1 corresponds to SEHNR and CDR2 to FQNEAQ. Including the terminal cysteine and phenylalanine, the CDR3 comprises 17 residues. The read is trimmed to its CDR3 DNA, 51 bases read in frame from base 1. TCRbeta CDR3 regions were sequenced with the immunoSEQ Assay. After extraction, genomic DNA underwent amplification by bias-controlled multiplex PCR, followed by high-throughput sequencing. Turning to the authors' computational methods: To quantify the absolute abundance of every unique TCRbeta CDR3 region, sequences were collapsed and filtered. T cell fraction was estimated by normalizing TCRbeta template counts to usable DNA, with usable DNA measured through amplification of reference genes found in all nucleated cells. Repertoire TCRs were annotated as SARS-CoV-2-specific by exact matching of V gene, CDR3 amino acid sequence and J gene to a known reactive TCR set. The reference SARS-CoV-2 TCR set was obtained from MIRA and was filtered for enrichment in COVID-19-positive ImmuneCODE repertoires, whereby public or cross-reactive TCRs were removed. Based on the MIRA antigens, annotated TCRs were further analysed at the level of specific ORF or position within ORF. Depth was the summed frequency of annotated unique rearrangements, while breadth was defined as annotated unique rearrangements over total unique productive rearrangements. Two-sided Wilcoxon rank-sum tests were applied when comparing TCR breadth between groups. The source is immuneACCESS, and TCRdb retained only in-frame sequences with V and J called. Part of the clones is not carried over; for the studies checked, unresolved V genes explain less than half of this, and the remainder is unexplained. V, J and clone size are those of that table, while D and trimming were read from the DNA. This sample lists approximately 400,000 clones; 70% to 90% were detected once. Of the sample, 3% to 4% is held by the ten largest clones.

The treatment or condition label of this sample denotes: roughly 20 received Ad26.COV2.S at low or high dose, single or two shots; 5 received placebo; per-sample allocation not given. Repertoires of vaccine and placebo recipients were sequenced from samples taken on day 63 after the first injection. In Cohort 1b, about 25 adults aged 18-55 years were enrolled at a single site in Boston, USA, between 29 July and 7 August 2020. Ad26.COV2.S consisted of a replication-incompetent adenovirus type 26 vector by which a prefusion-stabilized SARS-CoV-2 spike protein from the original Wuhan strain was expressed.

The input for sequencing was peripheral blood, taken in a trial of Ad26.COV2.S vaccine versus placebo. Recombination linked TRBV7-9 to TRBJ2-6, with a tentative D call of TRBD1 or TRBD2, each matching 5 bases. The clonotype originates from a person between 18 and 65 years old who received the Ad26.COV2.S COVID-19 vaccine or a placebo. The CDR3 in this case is CASSGTGVSSGANVLTF. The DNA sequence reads TGTGCCAGCAGCGGGACCGGGGTTAGCTCTGGGGCCAACGTCCTGACTTTC.